Following are 3 T cell receptor beta chains from one sample sequenced in a study of T cell responses to AZD1222 COVID-19 vaccine. Method: immunoSEQ multiplex PCR; TCRdb's copy keeps in-frame clones and lacks some. Of approximately 110,000 clones in the sample, approximately 92% were seen once. Sequenced material: peripheral blood, taken on day 0 of AZD1222 vaccination. Source of these receptors: an adult in good health.

The chain joins TRBV12-5 to TRBJ1-1; TRBD1 aligns across 7 bases. The V gene's germline CDR1 is LGHNT and CDR2 FRNRAP. V lost 5 bases and J lost 11; bases outside the gene matches: 11. The CDR3 has 13 amino acids. CDR3 protein: CASGLGQQIRAFF. CDR3 sequence (DNA): TGTGCTAGTGGTCTGGGACAGCAAATAAGGGCTTTCTTT.

The chain couples TRBV5-4 to TRBJ2-7; tentatively, D is TRBD1 or TRBD2 (6 bases each). CDR3 length: 15 amino acids. Per the germline V gene, CDR1 is SGHNT and CDR2 is YYREEE (reference sequence). With 3 bases removed from V and 4 bases from J, the gap between germline ends came to 17 bases. The CDR3 is CASSSGAQGTYEQYF. Here the CDR3 DNA reads TGTGCCAGCAGCTCGGGGGCTCAGGGGACGTACGAGCAGTACTTC.

Only one count was recorded for this clone. The V gene is TRBV28, the J gene TRBJ1-5; a weak D match, TRBD1 (5 bases). The CDR3 sequence is 14 residues long. With 2 bases removed from V and 7 bases from J, the gap between germline ends came to 12 bases. Germline loops: CDR1 MDHEN, CDR2 SYDVKM. CDR3 nucleotide sequence: TGTGCCAGCAGTTTAGGACAATTTGGGCAGCCCCAGCATTTT. It codes for CASSLGQFGQPQHF.